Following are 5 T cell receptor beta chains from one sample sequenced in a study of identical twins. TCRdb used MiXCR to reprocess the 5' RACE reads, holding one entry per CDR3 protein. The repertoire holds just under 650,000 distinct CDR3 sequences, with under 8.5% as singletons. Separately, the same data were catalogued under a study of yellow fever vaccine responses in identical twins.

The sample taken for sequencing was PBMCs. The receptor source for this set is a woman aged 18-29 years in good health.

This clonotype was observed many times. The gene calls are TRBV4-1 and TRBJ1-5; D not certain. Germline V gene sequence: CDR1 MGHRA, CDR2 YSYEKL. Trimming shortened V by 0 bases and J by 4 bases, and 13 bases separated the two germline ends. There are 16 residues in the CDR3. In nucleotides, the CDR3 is TGCGCCAGCAGCCAAGATCCCTGGGCAGAAAATCAGCCCCAGCATTTT. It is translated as CASSQDPWAENQPQHF.

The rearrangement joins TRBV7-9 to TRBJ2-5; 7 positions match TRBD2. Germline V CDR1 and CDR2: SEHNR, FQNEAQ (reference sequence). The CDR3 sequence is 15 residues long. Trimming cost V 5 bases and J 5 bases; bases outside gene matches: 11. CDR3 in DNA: TGTGCCAGCAGCCCGTGGACTAGTGGGCCGGAGACCCAGTACTTC. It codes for CASSPWTSGPETQYF.

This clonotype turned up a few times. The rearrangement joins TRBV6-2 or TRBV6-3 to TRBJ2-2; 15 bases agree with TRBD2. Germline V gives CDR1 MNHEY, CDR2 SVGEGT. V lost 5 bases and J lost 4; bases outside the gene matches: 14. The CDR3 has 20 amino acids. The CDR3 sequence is CASSPRPRGLAGGITGELFF. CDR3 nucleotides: TGTGCCAGCAGTCCAAGGCCAAGAGGACTAGCGGGGGGGATCACCGGGGAGCTGTTTTTT.

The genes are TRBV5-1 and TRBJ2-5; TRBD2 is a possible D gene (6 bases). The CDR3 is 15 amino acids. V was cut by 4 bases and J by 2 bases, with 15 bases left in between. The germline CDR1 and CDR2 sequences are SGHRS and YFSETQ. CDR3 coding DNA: TGCGCCAGCAGCGCAGGGAGTGCGGGGCAAGAGACCCAGTACTTC. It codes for CASSAGSAGQETQYF. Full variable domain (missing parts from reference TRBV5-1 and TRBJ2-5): KAGVTQTPRYLIKTRGQQVTLSCSPISGHRSVSWYQQTPGQGLQFLFEYFSETQRNKGNFPGRFSGRQFSNSRSEMNVSTLELGDSALYLCASSAGSAGQETQYFGPGTRLLVL.

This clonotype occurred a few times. The CDR3 is CASSQQGLEETQYF. The CDR3 coding sequence is TGCGCCAGCAGCCAACAGGGTTTAGAAGAGACCCAGTACTTC. This rearrangement joins TRBV4-1 to TRBJ2-5, with D perhaps TRBD1 (5 bases). CDR1 is MGHRA, CDR2 YSYEKL, per germline. V shed 2 bases and J shed 3 bases, with 10 bases lying between them. The CDR3 runs 14 residues.